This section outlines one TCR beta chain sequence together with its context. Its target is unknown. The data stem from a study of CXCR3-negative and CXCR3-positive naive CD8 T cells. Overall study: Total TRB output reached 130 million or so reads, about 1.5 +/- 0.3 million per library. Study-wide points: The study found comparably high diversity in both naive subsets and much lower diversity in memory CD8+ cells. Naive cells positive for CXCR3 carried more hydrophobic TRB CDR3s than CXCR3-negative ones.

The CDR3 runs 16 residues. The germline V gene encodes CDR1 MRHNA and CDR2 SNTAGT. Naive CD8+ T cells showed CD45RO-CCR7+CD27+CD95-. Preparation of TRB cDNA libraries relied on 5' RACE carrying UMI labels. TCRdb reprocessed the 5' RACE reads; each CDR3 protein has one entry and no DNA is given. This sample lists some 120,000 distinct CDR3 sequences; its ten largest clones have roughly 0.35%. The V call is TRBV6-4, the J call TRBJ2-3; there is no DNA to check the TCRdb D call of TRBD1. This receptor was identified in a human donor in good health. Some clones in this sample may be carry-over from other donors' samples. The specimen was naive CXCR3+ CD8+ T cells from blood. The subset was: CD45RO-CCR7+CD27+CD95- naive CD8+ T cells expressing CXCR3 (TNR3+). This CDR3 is CASSDSTGGRGDTQYF.